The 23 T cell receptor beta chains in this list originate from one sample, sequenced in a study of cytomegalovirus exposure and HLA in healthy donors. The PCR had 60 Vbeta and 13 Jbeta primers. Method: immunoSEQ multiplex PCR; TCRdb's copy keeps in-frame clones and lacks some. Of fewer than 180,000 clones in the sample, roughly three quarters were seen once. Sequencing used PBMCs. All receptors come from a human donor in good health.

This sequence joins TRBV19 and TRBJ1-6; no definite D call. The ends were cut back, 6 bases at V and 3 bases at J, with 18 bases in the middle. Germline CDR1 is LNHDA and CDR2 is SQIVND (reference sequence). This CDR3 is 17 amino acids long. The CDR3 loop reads CASSHVLGDYYNSPLHF. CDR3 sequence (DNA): TGTGCCAGTAGCCACGTCTTGGGCGACTACTATAATTCACCCCTCCACTTT.

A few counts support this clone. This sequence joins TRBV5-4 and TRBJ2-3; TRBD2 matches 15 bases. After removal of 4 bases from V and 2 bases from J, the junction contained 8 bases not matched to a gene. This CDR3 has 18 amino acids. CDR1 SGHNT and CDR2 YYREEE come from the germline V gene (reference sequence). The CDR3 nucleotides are TGTGCCAGCAGCCCGGGACTAGCGGGGGGCTACCTCACAGATACGCAGTATTTT. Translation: CASSPGLAGGYLTDTQYF.

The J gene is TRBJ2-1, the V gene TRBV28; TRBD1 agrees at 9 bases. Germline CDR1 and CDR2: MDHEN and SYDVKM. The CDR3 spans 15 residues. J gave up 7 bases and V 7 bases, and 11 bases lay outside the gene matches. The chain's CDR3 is CASTPRGQGRNEQFF. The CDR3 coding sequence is TGTGCCAGCACCCCGCGGGGACAGGGACGGAATGAGCAGTTCTTC.

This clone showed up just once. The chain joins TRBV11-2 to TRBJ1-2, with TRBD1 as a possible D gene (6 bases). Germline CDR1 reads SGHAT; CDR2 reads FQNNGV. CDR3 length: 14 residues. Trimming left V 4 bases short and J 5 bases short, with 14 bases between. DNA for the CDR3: TGTGCCAGCAGCTCGCTTAGGACAGCGTATGGCTACACCTTC. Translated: CASSSLRTAYGYTF.

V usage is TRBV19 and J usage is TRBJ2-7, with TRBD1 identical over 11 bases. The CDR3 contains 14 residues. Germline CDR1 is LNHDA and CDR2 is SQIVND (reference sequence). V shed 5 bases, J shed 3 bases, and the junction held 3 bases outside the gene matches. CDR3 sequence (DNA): TGTGCCAGTAGTTTCGGGACAGGGGGCTACGAGCAGTACTTC. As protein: CASSFGTGGYEQYF.

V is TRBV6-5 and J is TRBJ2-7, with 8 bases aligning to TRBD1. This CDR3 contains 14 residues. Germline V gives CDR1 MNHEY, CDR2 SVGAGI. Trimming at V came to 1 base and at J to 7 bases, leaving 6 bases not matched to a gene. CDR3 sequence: CASSYWQGAREQYF. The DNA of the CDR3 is TGTGCCAGCAGTTACTGGCAGGGGGCTCGGGAGCAGTACTTC.

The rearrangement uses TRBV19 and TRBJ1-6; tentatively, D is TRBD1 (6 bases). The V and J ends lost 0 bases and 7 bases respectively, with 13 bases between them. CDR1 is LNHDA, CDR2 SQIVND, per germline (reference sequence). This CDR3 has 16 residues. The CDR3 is CASSIDHQGQNSPLHF. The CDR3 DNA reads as TGTGCCAGTAGTATAGATCACCAGGGGCAGAATTCACCCCTCCACTTT. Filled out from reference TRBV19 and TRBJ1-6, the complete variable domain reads DGGITQSPKYLFRKEGQNVTLSCEQNLNHDAMYWYRQDPGQGLRLIYYSQIVNDFQKGDIAEGYSVSREKKESFPLTVTSAQKNPTAFYLCASSIDHQGQNSPLHFGNGTRLTVT.

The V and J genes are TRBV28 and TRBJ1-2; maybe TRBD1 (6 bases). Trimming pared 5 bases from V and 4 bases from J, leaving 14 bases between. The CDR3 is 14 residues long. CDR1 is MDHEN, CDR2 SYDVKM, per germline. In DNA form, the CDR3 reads TGTGCCAGCAGTCGGGAGGGGGGAGGCTATGGCTACACCTTC. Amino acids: CASSREGGGYGYTF.

DNA for the CDR3: TGTGCCAGCTCACCGAGACAGGACTACGAGCAGTACTTC. Translation: CASSPRQDYEQYF. V and J are TRBV18 and TRBJ2-7; TRBD1 might be the D (6 bases). The CDR3 contains 13 residues. Per the germline V gene, CDR1 is KGHSH and CDR2 is LQKENI. V was clipped by 3 bases and J by 3 bases, with 9 bases between them.

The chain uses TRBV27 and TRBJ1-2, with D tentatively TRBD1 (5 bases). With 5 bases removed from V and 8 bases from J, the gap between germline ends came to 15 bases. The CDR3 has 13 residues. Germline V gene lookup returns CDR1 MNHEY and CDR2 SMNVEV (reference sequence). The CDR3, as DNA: TGTGCCAGCAGTCTGGGGCCCGGTGACGGCTACACCTTC. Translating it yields CASSLGPGDGYTF.

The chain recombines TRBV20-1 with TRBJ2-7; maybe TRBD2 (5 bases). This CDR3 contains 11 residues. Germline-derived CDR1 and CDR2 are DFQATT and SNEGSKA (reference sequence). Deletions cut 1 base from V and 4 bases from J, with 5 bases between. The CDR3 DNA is TGCAGTGCTAGAGGGGAGTACGAGCAGTACTTC. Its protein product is CSARGEYEQYF.

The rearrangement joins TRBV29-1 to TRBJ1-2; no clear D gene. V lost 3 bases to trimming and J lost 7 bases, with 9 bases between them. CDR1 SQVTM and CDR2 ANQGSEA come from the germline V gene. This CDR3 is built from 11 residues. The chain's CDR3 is CSVEGSGGYTF. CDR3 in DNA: TGCAGCGTTGAGGGCTCAGGTGGCTACACCTTC.

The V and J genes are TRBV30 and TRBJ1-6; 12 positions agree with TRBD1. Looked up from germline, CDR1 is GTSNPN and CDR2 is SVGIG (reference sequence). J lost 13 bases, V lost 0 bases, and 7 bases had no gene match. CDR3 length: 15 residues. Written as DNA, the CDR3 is TGTGCCTGGAGTGTACTGGGACAGGGGGCGCGCCCCCTCCACTTT. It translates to CAWSVLGQGARPLHF.

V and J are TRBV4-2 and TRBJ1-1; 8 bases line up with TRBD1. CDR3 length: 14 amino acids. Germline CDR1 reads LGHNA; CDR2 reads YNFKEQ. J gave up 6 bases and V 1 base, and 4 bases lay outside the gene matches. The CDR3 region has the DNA TGTGCCAGCAGCCAAGCCCAGACAGGGGCTGAAGCTTTCTTT. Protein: CASSQAQTGAEAFF.

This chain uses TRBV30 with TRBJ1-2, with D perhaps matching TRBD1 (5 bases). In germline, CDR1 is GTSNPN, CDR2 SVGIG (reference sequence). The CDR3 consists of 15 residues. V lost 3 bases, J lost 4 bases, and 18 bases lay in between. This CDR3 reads CAWSSAGSWSYGYTF. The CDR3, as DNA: TGTGCCTGGAGCTCCGCAGGGTCTTGGAGCTATGGCTACACCTTC.

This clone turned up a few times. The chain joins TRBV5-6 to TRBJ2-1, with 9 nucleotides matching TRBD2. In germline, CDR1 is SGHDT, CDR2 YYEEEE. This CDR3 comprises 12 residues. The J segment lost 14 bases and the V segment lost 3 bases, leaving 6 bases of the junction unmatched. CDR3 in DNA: TGTGCCAGCAGCTGGGGCGGGGGGGAGGAGTTCTTC. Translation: CASSWGGGEEFF. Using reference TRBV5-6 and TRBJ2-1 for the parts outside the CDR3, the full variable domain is DAGVTQSPTHLIKTRGQQVTLRCSPKSGHDTVSWYQQALGQGPQFIFQYYEEEERQRGNFPDRFSGHQFPNYSSELNVNALLLGDSALYLCASSWGGGEEFFGPGTRLTVL.

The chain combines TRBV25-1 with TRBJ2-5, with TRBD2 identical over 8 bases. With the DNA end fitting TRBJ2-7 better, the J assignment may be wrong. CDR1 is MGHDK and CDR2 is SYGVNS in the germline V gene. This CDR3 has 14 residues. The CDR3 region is CASSESGSSYEQYF. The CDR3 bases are TGTGCCAGCAGTGAAAGCGGGAGCTCCTACGAGCAGTACTTC.

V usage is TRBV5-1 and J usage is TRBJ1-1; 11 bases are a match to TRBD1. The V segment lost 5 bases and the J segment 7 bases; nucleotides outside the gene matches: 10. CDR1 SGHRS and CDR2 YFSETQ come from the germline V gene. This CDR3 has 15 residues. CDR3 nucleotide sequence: TGCGCCAGCAGTCGAACCCTGGACAGGGGGCTTGAAGCTTTCTTT. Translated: CASSRTLDRGLEAFF.

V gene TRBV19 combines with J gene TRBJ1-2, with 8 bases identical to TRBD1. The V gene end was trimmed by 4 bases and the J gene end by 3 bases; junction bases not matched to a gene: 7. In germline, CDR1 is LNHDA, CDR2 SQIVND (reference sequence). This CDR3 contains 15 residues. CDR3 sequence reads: CASSKRTGWDYGYTF. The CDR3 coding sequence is TGTGCCAGTAGTAAGCGGACAGGGTGGGACTATGGCTACACCTTC.

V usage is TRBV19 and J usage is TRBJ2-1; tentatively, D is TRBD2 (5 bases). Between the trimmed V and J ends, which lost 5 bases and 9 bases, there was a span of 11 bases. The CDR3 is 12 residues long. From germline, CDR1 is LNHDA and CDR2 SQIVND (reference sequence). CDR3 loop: CASSPHGVEQFF. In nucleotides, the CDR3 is TGTGCCAGTAGTCCCCACGGGGTTGAGCAGTTCTTC.

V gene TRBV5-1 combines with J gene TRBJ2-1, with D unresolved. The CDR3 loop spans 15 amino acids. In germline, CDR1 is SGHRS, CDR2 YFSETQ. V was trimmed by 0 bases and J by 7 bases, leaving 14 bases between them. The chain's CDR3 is CASSLVSSLNNEQFF. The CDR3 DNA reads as TGCGCCAGCAGCTTGGTGTCTAGTCTTAATAATGAGCAGTTCTTC.

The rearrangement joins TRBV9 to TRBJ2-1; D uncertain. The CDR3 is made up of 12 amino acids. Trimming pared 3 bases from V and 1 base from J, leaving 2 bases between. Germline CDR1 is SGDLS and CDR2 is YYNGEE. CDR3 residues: CASSASYNEQFF. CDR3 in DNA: TGTGCCAGCAGCGCATCCTACAATGAGCAGTTCTTC.

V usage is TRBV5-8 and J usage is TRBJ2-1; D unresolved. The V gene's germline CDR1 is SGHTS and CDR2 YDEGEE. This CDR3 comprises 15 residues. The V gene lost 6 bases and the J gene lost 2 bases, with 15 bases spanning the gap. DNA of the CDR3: TGTGCCAGCACCCCGCGGTGGCCCCCCTACAATGAGCAGTTCTTC. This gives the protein CASTPRWPPYNEQFF.